The T cell receptor beta chain described here comes from a study of T cells after yellow fever vaccination. Germline trimming cut 2 bases from V and 8 bases from J; bases unmatched to any gene: 4. CDR1 is SGHRS and CDR2 is YFSETQ in the germline V gene. The CDR3 totals 14 residues. This clonotype has at least ten counts. The antigen remains undetermined. The 5'RACE template-switching step produced TCR cDNA and added a universal primer site and UMIs. TCRdb independently ran MiXCR on the 5' RACE reads; one entry per CDR3 protein. The sample lists about 340,000 distinct CDR3 sequences; 8% to 10% were seen once. Study-wide results and limits: Abundant bulk-population clonotypes could contaminate the FACS-sorted repertoires. Reappearance after the booster was observed for most primary-vaccination clones (96% CD4, about 85% CD8). The appearance of a small share of clonotypes in both CD4 and CD8 compartments was observed.

Sample: PBMCs, taken on the day of the first yellow fever vaccination. The chain has TRBV5-1 and TRBJ2-1, with 10 positions matching TRBD1. This TCR was sampled from a man aged 18 to 30 who received the YFV17D yellow fever vaccine. Written as DNA, the CDR3 is TGCGCCAGCAGCTTCGGACAGGGGGAGGATGAGCAGTTCTTC. It is translated as CASSFGQGEDEQFF.